What follows is one TCR beta chain and its context. CDR1 MDHEN and CDR2 SYDVKM come from the germline V gene. The CDR3 runs 17 residues. The trim removed 1 base at V and 0 bases at J, leaving 5 bases unmatched. The data were taken from a study of cytomegalovirus exposure and HLA in healthy donors. PCR employed 60 Vbeta and 13 Jbeta primers. Repertoires were generated with immunoSEQ multiplex PCR, while TCRdb's copy carries only in-frame clones and drops some. The repertoire holds some 190,000 clones, 74% seen once, with approximately 3.1% in the top ten. The chain recombines TRBV28 with TRBJ1-5, with 8 bases that match TRBD1. Sequences were obtained from PBMCs. The TCR sequence derives from a woman aged 25 to 45 in good health and CMV-seropositive. The CDR3 DNA follows: TGTGCCAGCAGTTTATTGTTGCAGGGGGCTAGCAATCAGCCCCAGCATTTT. It encodes CASSLLLQGASNQPQHF.